A selection of T cell receptor beta chains follows, all from one sample in a study of T cell responses to AZD1222 COVID-19 vaccine. The data were produced by immunoSEQ multiplex PCR, yet TCRdb's version contains in-frame clones alone and is incomplete. The sample carries 100,000 to 130,000 clones, roughly nine tenths recorded once. The source material was peripheral blood, sampled on day 0 of MenACWY control vaccination. The receptors were sampled from an adult in good health. Each CDR3 is given with its conserved first and last residue. Fields, in order: D gene, clone size, V gene, J gene, CDR3 DNA, CDR3 protein. A D gene is named only where the DNA matches it firmly. Some rows have no size entry. The others give once, few or many, or a class for an expanded clone.

-	once	TRBV5-6	TRBJ1-1	TGTGCCAGCAGCTTAAAGGGGATGAGTACTGAAGCTTTCTTT	CASSLKGMSTEAFF
-	-	TRBV7-3	TRBJ1-2	TGTGCCAGCCTATCCTGGCGTGGTGGCTACACCTTC	CASLSWRGGYTF
TRBD1	-	TRBV10-3	TRBJ1-1	TGTGCCATCAGCTCCGGGACAGGGGTACTAAGAGAAGCTTTCTTT	CAISSGTGVLREAFF
-	once	TRBV6-5	TRBJ2-7	TGTGCCAGCAGCAGGGACGGAATCTACGAGCAGTACTTC	CASSRDGIYEQYF
-	-	TRBV25-1	TRBJ2-7	TGTGCCAGCAGTGAACTCGACGGATACGAGCAGTACTTC	CASSELDGYEQYF
-	-	TRBV3-1/TRBV3-2	TRBJ2-7	TGTGCCAGCAGACTAAGCGGCGCCTACGAGCAGTACTTC	CASRLSGAYEQYF
-	-	TRBV18	TRBJ1-1	TGTGCCAGCTCACCCGGGATGAACACTGAAGCTTTCTTT	CASSPGMNTEAFF
-	-	TRBV7-2	TRBJ2-2	TGTGCCAGCAGCTTAGTTTCCAGGGCAGAAGGGGAGCTGTTTTTT	CASSLVSRAEGELFF
-	-	TRBV7-9	TRBJ1-1	TGTGCCAGCAGCTACTCACCGAACACTGAAGCTTTCTTT	CASSYSPNTEAFF
TRBD1	-	TRBV6-5	TRBJ2-6	TGTGCCAGCAGGCCGACAGGGGTCGGGGCCAACGTCCTGACTTTC	CASRPTGVGANVLTF
-	-	TRBV7-8	TRBJ1-3	TGTGCCAGCAGCTTAGTCGCCGGGACAAACCGCGGCACCATATATTTT	CASSLVAGTNRGTIYF
TRBD1	-	TRBV7-2	TRBJ1-4	TGTGCCAGCAGCTTAGCCCCCCAGGGGGCGATAACTAATGAAAAACTGTTTTTT	CASSLAPQGAITNEKLFF
-	-	TRBV5-6	TRBJ2-1	TGTGCCAGCGTCCCCAGGGGACGCTTAAGGAATGAGCAGTTCTTC	CASVPRGRLRNEQFF
-	-	TRBV6-5	TRBJ1-1	TGTGCCAGCAGTTACGCGCGGGCGAACACTGAAGCTTTCTTT	CASSYARANTEAFF
TRBD2	once	TRBV19	TRBJ2-3	TGTGCCAGTGGGAAGACTAGCGGGGGGGCTCGGGATACGCAGTATTTT	CASGKTSGGARDTQYF
TRBD1	-	TRBV6-6	TRBJ2-7	TGTGCCAGCACCCCGACAGGGGGCTACGAGCAGTACTTC	CASTPTGGYEQYF
-	-	TRBV7-9	TRBJ1-5	TGTGCCAGCAGCTCCACCAATAGCAATCAGCCCCAGCATTTT	CASSSTNSNQPQHF
TRBD1	-	TRBV2	TRBJ1-2	TGTGCCAGCACAGGGGGGCAAAACTATGGCTACACCTTC	CASTGGQNYGYTF
TRBD1	-	TRBV15	TRBJ1-5	TGTGCCACCAGCAGAGATCGGGACAGAAACAATCAGCCCCAGCATTTT	CATSRDRDRNNQPQHF
-	-	TRBV6-5	TRBJ1-1	TGTGCCAGCAGTTACAGGGCTGAAGCTTTCTTT	CASSYRAEAFF
-	-	TRBV5-4	TRBJ2-3	TGTGCCAGCAGCTCAAACCGTGGCGGGGGCTCGACGGCGGATACGCAGTATTTT	CASSSNRGGGSTADTQYF
TRBD1	-	TRBV28	TRBJ1-4	TGTGCCAGCATTCCGGGACAGGCTAATGAAAAACTGTTTTTT	CASIPGQANEKLFF
-	-	TRBV30	TRBJ1-6	TGTGCCTGGAGTGTACAGGGCGCCAGGGTTGGCTCACCCCTCCACTTT	CAWSVQGARVGSPLHF
TRBD2	-	TRBV27	TRBJ2-1	TGTGCCAGCAGTATTAGCGGGGGGGGCAATGAGCAGTTCTTC	CASSISGGGNEQFF
-	-	TRBV29-1	TRBJ1-1	TGCAGCGTTGCAAAGGATCCGAACACTGAAGCTTTCTTT	CSVAKDPNTEAFF
TRBD1	-	TRBV7-2	TRBJ2-2	TGTGCCAGCAGCCCGATGACAGGGTACACCGGGGAGCTGTTTTTT	CASSPMTGYTGELFF
-	-	TRBV4-1	TRBJ2-1	TGCGCCAGCAGCCAAGAGTTCGAGGGATTGGGGGAGCAGTTCTTC	CASSQEFEGLGEQFF
TRBD1	-	TRBV7-2	TRBJ2-7	TGTGCCAGCAGCTTGACAGGGCCACTTTTCTACGAGCAGTACTTC	CASSLTGPLFYEQYF
TRBD1	-	TRBV7-2	TRBJ1-5	TGTGCCAGCAGCTTAAGGACAGGGAATAGCAATCAGCCCCAGCATTTT	CASSLRTGNSNQPQHF